This T cell receptor (beta chain) was documented in a study of blood T cell repertoires in COVID-19. Study overall: Collection of acute and convalescent COVID-19 samples took place in the United States, Italy and Spain.

In germline, CDR1 is SGHRS, CDR2 YFSETQ. V shed 4 bases and J 6 bases; nucleotides not matched to a gene: 7. The CDR3 is 15 amino acids. This clone was seen only once. Original processing methods: Reference gene primer amplification yielded estimated nucleated cell counts. The repertoire was sequenced with immunoSEQ multiplex PCR; TCRdb's copy has only in-frame clones and lacks some. Clone size and the V and J calls come from that table; the DNA yielded D and trimming. The data contain 130,000 to 150,000 clones, 82% of them singletons. The specimen was peripheral blood. This clonotype originated in a human donor with acute or convalescent COVID-19. The donor label of this sample is uncertain. The chain has TRBV5-1 and TRBJ1-2, with 12 positions matching TRBD1. For the CDR3, the DNA is TGCGCCAGCAGCGAAGAGGGACAGGGGGCCGATGGCTACACCTTC. The encoded protein is CASSEEGQGADGYTF.